This T cell receptor (beta chain) stems from a study of response to subunit inactivated influenza vaccine. Study-level points and caveats: Researchers suggested that each seasonal influenza vaccination recruits few new T cells.

TCRdb called the RT-PCR reads again in MiXCR, with one record for every CDR3 protein. The profile shows more than 600,000 distinct CDR3 sequences, about 18% of them singletons. Only a few counts were recorded for this clonotype. The antigen remains undetermined. The V gene lost 3 bases and the J gene lost 2 bases, with 8 bases spanning the gap. CDR3 size: 14 residues. Germline CDR1 SNHLY, CDR2 FYNNEI. V is TRBV2 and J is TRBJ2-1; D call uncertain. This specimen consisted of PBMCs from blood, obtained roughly 5 days after vaccination. The sequence was collected from a man aged 50 or older who received an inactivated influenza vaccine. DNA of the CDR3: TGTGCCAGCAGTGATAACCCCACCTACAATGAGCAGTTCTTC. Translation: CASSDNPTYNEQFF.